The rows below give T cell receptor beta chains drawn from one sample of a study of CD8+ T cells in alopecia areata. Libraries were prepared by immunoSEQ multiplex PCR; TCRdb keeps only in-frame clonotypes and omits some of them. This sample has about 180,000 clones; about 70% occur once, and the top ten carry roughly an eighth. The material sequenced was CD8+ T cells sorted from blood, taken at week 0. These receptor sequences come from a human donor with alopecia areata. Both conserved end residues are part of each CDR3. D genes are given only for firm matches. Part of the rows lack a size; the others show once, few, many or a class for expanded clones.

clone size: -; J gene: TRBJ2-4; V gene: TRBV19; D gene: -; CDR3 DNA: TGTGCCAGTAGTATAGCGAGGGTAGCCAAAAACATTCAGTACTTC; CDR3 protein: CASSIARVAKNIQYF
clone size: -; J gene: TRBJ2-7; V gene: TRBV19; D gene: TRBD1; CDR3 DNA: TGTGCCAGTAGTTTCGGGACAGGGGGCTACGAGCAGTACTTC; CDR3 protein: CASSFGTGGYEQYF
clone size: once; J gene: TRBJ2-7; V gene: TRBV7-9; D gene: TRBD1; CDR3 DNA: TGTGCCAGCAGCCCAAGACAGGGTGTGCTCTACGAGCAGTACTTC; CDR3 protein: CASSPRQGVLYEQYF
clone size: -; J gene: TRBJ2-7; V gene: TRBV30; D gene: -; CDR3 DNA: TGTGCCTGGAGTGTAGGAGGTGGAGAGCAGTACTTC; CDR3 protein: CAWSVGGGEQYF
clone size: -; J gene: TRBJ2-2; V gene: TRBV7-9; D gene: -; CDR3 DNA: TGTGCCAGCAGCCCCGCCGGGGAGCTGTTTTTT; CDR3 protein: CASSPAGELFF
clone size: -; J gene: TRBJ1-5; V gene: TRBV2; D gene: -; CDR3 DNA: TGTGCCAGCAGTGAAAGTAGGGGTGGTCAGCCCCAGCATTTT; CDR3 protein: CASSESRGGQPQHF
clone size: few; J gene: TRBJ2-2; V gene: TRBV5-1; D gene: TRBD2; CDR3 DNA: TGCGCCAGCAGCCTGGGACTAGACACCGGGGAGCTGTTTTTT; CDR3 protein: CASSLGLDTGELFF
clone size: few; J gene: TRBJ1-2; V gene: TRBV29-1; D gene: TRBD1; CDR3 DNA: TGCAGCGTCGTCGGACAGGGTGGAGGCTACACCTTC; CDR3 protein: CSVVGQGGGYTF
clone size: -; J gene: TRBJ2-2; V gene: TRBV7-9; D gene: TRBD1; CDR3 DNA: TGTGCCAGCAGCCCGAGGACAGGGGACGGGGAGCTGTTTTTT; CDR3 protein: CASSPRTGDGELFF
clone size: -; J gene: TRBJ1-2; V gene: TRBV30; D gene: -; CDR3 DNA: TGTGCCTGGAGTCCACTGACGGGAACCAGACTTAACTATGGCTACACCTTC; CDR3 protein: CAWSPLTGTRLNYGYTF
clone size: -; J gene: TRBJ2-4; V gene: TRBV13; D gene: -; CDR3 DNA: TGTGCCAGCAGCTATGGGCTAGCCGAAAAAAACATTCAGTACTTC; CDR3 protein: CASSYGLAEKNIQYF
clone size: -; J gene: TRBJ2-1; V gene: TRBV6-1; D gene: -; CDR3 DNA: TGTGCCAGCAGTTCGGGCCGGGGCAATGAGCAGTTCTTC; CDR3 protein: CASSSGRGNEQFF
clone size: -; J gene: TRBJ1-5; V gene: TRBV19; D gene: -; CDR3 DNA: TGTGCCAGTAGTATTTGGGGAAGTGGCAATCAGCCCCAGCATTTT; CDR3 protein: CASSIWGSGNQPQHF
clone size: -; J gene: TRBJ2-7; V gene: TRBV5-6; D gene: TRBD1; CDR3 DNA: TGTGCCAGCAATTCAGGGGGTTACGAGCAGTACTTC; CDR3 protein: CASNSGGYEQYF
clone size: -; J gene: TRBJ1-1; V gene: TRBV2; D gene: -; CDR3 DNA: TGTGCCAGCAGTGACCGACGACCGGGGAACACTGAAGCTTTCTTT; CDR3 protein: CASSDRRPGNTEAFF
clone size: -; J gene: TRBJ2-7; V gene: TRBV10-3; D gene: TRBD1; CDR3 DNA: TGTGCCATCAGTGACCCCCCGGACAGGGGAGTTCTCGAGCAGTACTTC; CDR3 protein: CAISDPPDRGVLEQYF
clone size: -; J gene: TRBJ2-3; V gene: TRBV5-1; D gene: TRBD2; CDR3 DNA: TGCGCCAGCAGCTTGGTTTCTAGCGGAGACACAGATACGCAGTATTTT; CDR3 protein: CASSLVSSGDTDTQYF
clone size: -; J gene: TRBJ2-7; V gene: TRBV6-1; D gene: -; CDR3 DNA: TGTGCCGCAGGGGCCGCCGAGCAGTACTTC; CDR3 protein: CAAGAAEQYF
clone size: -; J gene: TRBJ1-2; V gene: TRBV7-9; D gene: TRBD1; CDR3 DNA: TGTGCCAGCGGACCAGGGGGCATCTATGGCTACACCTTC; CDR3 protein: CASGPGGIYGYTF
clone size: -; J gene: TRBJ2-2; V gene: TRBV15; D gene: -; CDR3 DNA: TGTGCCACCAGCGAGCGAACCGGGGAGCTGTTTTTT; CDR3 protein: CATSERTGELFF
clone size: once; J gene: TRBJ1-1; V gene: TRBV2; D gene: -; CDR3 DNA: TGTGCCAGCAGTCAGAACACTGAAGCTTTCTTT; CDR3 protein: CASSQNTEAFF
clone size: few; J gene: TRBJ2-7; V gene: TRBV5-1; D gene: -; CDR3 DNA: TGCGCCAGCAGCTTGGATCCCAGGGAGGACTATCTTTCCTACGAGCAGTACTTC; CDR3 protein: CASSLDPREDYLSYEQYF
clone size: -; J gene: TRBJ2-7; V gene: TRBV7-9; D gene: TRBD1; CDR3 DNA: TGTGCCAGCAGCTTGAGACAGGGTGGGGAGCAGTACTTC; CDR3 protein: CASSLRQGGEQYF
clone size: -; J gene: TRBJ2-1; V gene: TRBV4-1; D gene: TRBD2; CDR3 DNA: TGCGCCAGCAGCCAAGATCAAGCGGGGGGTTACAATGAGCAGTTCTTC; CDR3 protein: CASSQDQAGGYNEQFF
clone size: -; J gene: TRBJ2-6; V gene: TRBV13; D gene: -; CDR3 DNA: TGTGCCAGCAGCTTACAAGGCTCTGGGGCCAACGTCCTGACTTTC; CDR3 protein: CASSLQGSGANVLTF